The rows below give T cell receptor beta chains drawn from one sample of a study of T cells in Graves' hyperthyroidism and ophthalmopathy. MiXCR, applied by TCRdb to the multiplex PCR reads, yields one record per CDR3 protein. The sample yields around 300,000 distinct CDR3 sequences, 14% seen once. Input material: blood. Every receptor here comes from a woman in her 30s with Graves' hyperthyroidism. The CDR3 runs from the conserved cysteine through the conserved F or W. D genes are given only for firm matches. Size values are once, few and many counts, or a class for expanded clones, and some rows have none.

TRBV20-1	.	TRBJ2-4	.	CSARPGQGENIQYF	TGCAGTGCTAGACCGGGTCAGGGTGAAAACATTCAGTACTTC
TRBV6-1	few	TRBJ2-7	.	CASTSAQTYEQYF	TGTGCCAGCACATCGGCCCAAACCTACGAGCAGTACTTC
TRBV20-1	many	TRBJ2-7	.	CSARDPASEQYF	TGCAGTGCTAGAGATCCGGCTAGCGAGCAGTACTTC
TRBV12-3/TRBV12-4	few	TRBJ2-1	.	CASSLGVGSSF	TGTGCCAGCAGTTTAGGGGTGGGGAGTTCCTTC
TRBV5-1	.	TRBJ1-2	.	CASSNPGAANYGYTF	TGCGCCAGCAGCAACCCCGGGGCGGCTAACTATGGCTACACCTTC
TRBV18	few	TRBJ1-1	.	CASSPYGLNTEAFF	TGTGCCAGCTCACCTTATGGATTGAACACTGAAGCTTTCTTT
TRBV28	many	TRBJ2-5	.	CASNREGTQYF	TGTGCCAGCAATAGGGAAGGGACCCAGTACTTC
TRBV12-3/TRBV12-4	many	TRBJ1-2	TRBD1	CASSFDRDYYGYTF	TGTGCCAGCAGCTTCGACAGGGACTACTATGGCTACACCTTC
TRBV5-5	.	TRBJ2-2	.	CASSSNTEELFF	TGTGCCAGCAGTTCTAACACCGAGGAGCTGTTTTTT
TRBV20-1	many	TRBJ2-1	TRBD2	CSAARLAGLNEQFF	TGCAGTGCGGCGAGACTAGCGGGCCTCAATGAGCAGTTCTTC
TRBV25-1	.	TRBJ1-4	.	CACSRAGATNEKLFF	TGTGCCTGCAGTCGGGCGGGTGCAACTAATGAAAAACTGTTTTTT
TRBV20-1	many	TRBJ2-7	.	CSASGNAYEQYF	TGCAGTGCTAGCGGGAATGCCTACGAGCAGTACTTC
TRBV6-1	many	TRBJ2-7	.	CASSPYAVYSYEQYF	TGTGCCAGCAGCCCTTATGCAGTTTACTCCTACGAGCAGTACTTC
TRBV28	many	TRBJ2-1	.	CASNIARPDNEQFF	TGTGCCAGCAACATAGCGAGACCAGACAATGAGCAGTTCTTC
TRBV7-9	.	TRBJ1-4	.	CASGGPLNEKLFF	TGTGCCAGCGGGGGGCCTTTAAATGAAAAACTGTTTTTT
TRBV20-1	few	TRBJ2-2	TRBD1	CSARLDRGVGELFF	TGCAGTGCTAGATTGGACAGGGGGGTCGGGGAGCTGTTTTTT
TRBV27	.	TRBJ2-2	TRBD2	CASSKGTSGPTGELFF	TGTGCCAGCAGTAAAGGGACTAGCGGGCCAACCGGGGAGCTGTTTTTT
TRBV6-5	few	TRBJ2-7	.	CASSLPAGGLYEQYF	TGTGCCAGCAGTCTACCGGCGGGCGGCCTCTACGAGCAGTACTTC
TRBV28	many	TRBJ2-3	TRBD2	CASSPRLAGNTDTQYF	TGTGCCAGCAGTCCGAGACTAGCGGGAAACACAGATACGCAGTATTTT
TRBV20-1	few	TRBJ1-4	.	CSAWALGYSEKLFF	TGCAGTGCTTGGGCCTTGGGCTATAGTGAAAAACTGTTTTTT
TRBV29-1	few	TRBJ2-5	TRBD1	CSVERDRVQETQYF	TGCAGCGTTGAAAGGGACAGGGTTCAAGAGACCCAGTACTTC
TRBV7-2	many	TRBJ2-3	TRBD2	CASSRPRGREVTDTQYF	TGTGCCAGCAGCCGACCCCGGGGGCGGGAGGTGACAGATACGCAGTATTTT
TRBV28	many	TRBJ2-3	.	CASSSNWSKSTDTQYF	TGTGCCAGCAGTTCTAATTGGTCGAAAAGCACAGATACGCAGTATTTT
TRBV6-1	few	TRBJ2-2	.	CASIYGPQVGGELFF	TGTGCCAGCATCTACGGACCCCAAGTCGGCGGGGAGCTGTTTTTT
TRBV7-2	many	TRBJ2-1	.	CASSLALGMGNEQFF	TGTGCCAGCAGCTTAGCGCTGGGGATGGGCAATGAGCAGTTCTTC
TRBV28	many	TRBJ2-5	.	CASSRLTYQETQYF	TGTGCCAGCAGTCGCCTAACATACCAAGAGACCCAGTACTTC
TRBV2	few	TRBJ2-3	.	CASDGITYTDTQYF	TGTGCCAGTGACGGGATTACCTACACAGATACGCAGTATTTT
TRBV27	few	TRBJ1-4	.	CASRTLGFEKLFF	TGTGCCAGCAGAACCCTCGGGTTTGAAAAACTGTTTTTT
TRBV7-9	many	TRBJ1-4	.	CASSLRRLGRVHEKLFF	TGTGCCAGCAGCTTAAGGCGCCTGGGGAGAGTGCATGAAAAACTGTTTTTT
TRBV9	many	TRBJ1-1	.	CASSTEAFF	TGTGCCAGCAGTACTGAAGCTTTCTTT